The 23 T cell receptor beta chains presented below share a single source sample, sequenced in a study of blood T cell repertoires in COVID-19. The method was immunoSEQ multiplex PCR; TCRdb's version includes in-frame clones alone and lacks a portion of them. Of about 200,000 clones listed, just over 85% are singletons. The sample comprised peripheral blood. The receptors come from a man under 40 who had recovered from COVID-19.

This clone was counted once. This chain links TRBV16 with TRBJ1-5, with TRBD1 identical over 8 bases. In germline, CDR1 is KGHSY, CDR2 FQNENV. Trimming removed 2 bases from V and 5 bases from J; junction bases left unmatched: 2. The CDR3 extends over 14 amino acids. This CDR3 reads CASSQGQGDQPQHF. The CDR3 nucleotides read TGTGCCAGCAGCCAAGGACAGGGTGATCAGCCCCAGCATTTT.

For the CDR3, the DNA is TGTGCCAGCAGTTCCGACAGGATTTTCACAGATACGCAGTATTTT. This gives the protein CASSSDRIFTDTQYF. The chain links TRBV27 to TRBJ2-3, with a tentative D call TRBD1 (6 bases). Germline CDR1 reads MNHEY; CDR2 reads SMNVEV (reference sequence). This CDR3 spans 15 amino acids. V gave up 4 bases and J gave up 2 bases, with 13 bases separating them.

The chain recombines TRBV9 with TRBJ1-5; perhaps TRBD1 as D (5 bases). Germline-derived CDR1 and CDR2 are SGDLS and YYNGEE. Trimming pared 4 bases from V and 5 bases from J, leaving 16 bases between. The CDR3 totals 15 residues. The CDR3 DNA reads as TGTGCCAGCAGCCCTTCGGGGGGGTTCTATCAGCCCCAGCATTTT. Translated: CASSPSGGFYQPQHF.

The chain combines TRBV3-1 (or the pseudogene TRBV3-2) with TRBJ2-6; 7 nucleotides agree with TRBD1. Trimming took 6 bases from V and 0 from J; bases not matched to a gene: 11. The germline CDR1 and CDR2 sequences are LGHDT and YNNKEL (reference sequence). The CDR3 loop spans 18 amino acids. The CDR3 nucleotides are TGTGCCAGCAGAGCCCGGGACAGAATGTACTCTGGGGCCAACGTCCTGACTTTC. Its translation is CASRARDRMYSGANVLTF.

CDR3 bases: TGTGCCAGCAGCCAAACCCCGGGACTAGCGGGGGGCACGCAGTATTTT. Encoded protein: CASSQTPGLAGGTQYF. V usage is TRBV3-1 (or the pseudogene TRBV3-2) and J usage is TRBJ2-3, with 15 bases aligning to TRBD2. This CDR3 spans 16 amino acids. The J segment lost 9 bases and the V segment lost 2 bases, leaving 6 bases of the junction unmatched. Germline CDR1 and CDR2: LGHDT and YNNKEL (reference sequence).

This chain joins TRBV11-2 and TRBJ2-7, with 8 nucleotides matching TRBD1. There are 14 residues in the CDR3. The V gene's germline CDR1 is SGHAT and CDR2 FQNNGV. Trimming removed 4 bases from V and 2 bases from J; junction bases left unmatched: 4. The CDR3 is CASSSGGAPYEQYF. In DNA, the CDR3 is TGTGCCAGCAGCTCAGGGGGCGCCCCCTACGAGCAGTACTTC.

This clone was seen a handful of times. The CDR3: CASSPRASDRVKYF. CDR3 nucleotide sequence: TGTGCCAGCAGTCCCAGAGCATCGGACAGGGTCAAGTATTTT. V usage is TRBV6-2 or TRBV6-3 and J usage is TRBJ2-3; TRBD1 agrees at 8 bases. V gave up 5 bases and J gave up 13 bases; unmatched junction bases: 14. CDR1 is MNHEY and CDR2 is SVGEGT in the germline V gene. The CDR3 loop spans 14 amino acids.

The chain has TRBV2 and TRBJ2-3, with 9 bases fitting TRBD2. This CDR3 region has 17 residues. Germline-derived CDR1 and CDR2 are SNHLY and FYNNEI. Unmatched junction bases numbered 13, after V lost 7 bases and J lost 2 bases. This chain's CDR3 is CASIPHRASGATDTQYF. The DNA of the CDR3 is TGTGCCAGCATTCCCCACAGGGCTAGCGGGGCCACAGATACGCAGTATTTT.

CDR3 protein: CARSPDRTMNTEAFF. CDR3 nucleotide sequence: TGTGCCAGAAGCCCGGACAGGACCATGAACACTGAAGCTTTCTTT. J is TRBJ1-1 and V is TRBV5-3, with TRBD1 matching 7 bases. TRBV5-3 is filed as an ORF, its function uncertain. This CDR3 has 15 amino acids. J was trimmed by 0 bases and V by 4 bases; bases with no gene match: 6.

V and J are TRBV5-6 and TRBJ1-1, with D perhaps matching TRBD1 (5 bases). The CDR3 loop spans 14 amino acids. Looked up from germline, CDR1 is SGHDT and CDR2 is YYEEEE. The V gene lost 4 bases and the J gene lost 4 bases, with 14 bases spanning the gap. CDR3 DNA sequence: TGTGCCAGCAGCCTGGTAATCCAGGGCACTGAAGCTTTCTTT. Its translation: CASSLVIQGTEAFF.

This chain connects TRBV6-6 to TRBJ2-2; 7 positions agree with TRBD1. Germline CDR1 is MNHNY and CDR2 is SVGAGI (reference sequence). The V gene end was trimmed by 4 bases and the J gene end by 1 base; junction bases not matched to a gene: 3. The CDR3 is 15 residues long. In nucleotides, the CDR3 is TGTGCCAGCAGTTCCGGGACAGAGAACACCGGGGAGCTGTTTTTT. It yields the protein CASSSGTENTGELFF.

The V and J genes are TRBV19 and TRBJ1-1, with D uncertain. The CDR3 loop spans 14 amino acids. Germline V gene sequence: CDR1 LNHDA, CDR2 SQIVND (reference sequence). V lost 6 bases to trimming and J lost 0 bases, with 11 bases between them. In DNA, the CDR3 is TGTGCCAGTAGACGAGAGGGCATGAACACTGAAGCTTTCTTT. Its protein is CASRREGMNTEAFF.

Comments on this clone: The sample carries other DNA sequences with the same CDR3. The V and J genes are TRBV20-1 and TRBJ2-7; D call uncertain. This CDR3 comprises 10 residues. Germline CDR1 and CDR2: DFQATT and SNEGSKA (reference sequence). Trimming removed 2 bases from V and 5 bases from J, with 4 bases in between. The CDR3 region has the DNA TGCAGTGCTAGAAGAGACGAGCAGTACTTC. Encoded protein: CSARRDEQYF.

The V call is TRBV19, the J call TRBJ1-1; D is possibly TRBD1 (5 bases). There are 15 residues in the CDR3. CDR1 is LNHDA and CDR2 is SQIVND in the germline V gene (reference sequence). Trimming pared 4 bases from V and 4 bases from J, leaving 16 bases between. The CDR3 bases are TGTGCCAGTAGTAGGGCTAGGGAGGGGTTCACTGAAGCTTTCTTT. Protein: CASSRAREGFTEAFF.

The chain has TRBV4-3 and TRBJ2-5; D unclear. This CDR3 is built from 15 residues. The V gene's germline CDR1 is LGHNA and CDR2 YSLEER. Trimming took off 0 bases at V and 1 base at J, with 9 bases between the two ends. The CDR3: CASSQEPQSQETQYF. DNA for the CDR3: TGCGCCAGCAGCCAAGAACCTCAGTCCCAAGAGACCCAGTACTTC.

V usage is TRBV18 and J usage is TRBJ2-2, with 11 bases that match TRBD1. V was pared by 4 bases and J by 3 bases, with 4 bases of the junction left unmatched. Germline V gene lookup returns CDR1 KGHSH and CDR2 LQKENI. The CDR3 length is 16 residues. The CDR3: CASSRRTGGDTGELFF. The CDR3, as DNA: TGTGCCAGCTCACGCCGGACAGGGGGCGACACCGGGGAGCTGTTTTTT.

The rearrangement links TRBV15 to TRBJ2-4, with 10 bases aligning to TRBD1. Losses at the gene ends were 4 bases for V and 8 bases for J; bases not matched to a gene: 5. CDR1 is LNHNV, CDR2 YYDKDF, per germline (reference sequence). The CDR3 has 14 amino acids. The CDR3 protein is CATSIRDRGDIQYF. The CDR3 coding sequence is TGTGCCACCAGCATCCGGGACAGGGGTGACATTCAGTACTTC.

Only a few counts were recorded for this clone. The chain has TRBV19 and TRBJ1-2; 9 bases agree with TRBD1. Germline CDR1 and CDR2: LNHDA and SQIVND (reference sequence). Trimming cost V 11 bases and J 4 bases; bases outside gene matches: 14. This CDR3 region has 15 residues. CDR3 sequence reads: CASNRGRSSGYGYTF. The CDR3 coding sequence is TGTGCCTCAAACAGGGGGCGTTCCTCCGGCTATGGCTACACCTTC.

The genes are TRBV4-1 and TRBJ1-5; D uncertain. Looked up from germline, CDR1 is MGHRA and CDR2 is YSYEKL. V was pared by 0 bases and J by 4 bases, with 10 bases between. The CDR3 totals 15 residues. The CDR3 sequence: CASSQDSGLNQPQHF. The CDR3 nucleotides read TGCGCCAGCAGCCAAGATAGCGGTCTAAATCAGCCCCAGCATTTT.

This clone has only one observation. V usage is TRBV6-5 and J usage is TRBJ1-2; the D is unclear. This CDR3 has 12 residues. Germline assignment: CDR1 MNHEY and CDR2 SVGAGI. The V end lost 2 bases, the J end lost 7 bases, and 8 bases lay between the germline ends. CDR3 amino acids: CASSYEGSGYTF. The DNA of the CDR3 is TGTGCCAGCAGTTACGAGGGCTCTGGCTACACCTTC.

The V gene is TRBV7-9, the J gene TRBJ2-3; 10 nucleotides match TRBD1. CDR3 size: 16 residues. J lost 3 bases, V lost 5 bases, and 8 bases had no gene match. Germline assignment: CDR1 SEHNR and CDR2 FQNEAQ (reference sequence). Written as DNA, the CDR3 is TGTGCCAGCAGCATACAGACAGGGGGCTATACAGATACGCAGTATTTT. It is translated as CASSIQTGGYTDTQYF.

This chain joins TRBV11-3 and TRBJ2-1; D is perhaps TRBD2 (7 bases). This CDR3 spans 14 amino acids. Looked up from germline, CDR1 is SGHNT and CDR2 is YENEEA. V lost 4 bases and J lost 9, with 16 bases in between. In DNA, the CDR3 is TGTGCCAGCAGCTCATCATGGGGGGGCGCTGAGCAGTTCTTC. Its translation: CASSSSWGGAEQFF.

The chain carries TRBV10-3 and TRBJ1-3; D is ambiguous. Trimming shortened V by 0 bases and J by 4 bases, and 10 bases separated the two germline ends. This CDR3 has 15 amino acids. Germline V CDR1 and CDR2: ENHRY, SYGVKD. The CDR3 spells CAISESRVVGNTIYF. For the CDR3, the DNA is TGTGCCATCAGTGAGTCCCGGGTGGTGGGAAACACCATATATTTT.